This TCR beta chain was identified in a study of blood T cell repertoires in COVID-19. Across the whole study: COVID-19 samples collected from the United States, Italy and Spain covered acute and convalescent phases. The analysed material was cDNA or gDNA that came from T cells, B-cell-depleted T cells, or PBMCs.

In the original workflow: Nucleated cell counts were estimated from reference gene primer amplification. The table came from immunoSEQ multiplex PCR; TCRdb's copy has only in-frame clones and leaves some out. Clonal size and the V and J genes are those of that table, whereas D and trimming came from the DNA. The sample lists about 170,000 clones, about 85% occurring once. The CDR3 has 13 amino acids. Germline V gives CDR1 KGHSH, CDR2 LQKENI. The V end lost 5 bases, the J end lost 2 bases, and 9 bases lay between the germline ends. The sequenced sample was peripheral blood. This TCR was sampled from an elderly woman in a cohort sampled during active or convalescent COVID-19. The chain links TRBV18 to TRBJ1-2; D may be TRBD1 (5 bases). The DNA for the CDR3 is TGTGCCAGCTCATACGACAGCAACTATGGCTACACCTTC. Amino acid sequence: CASSYDSNYGYTF.